This T cell receptor (beta chain) was identified in a study of T cells after yellow fever vaccination. Study-level information: Fractions of limited cellularity were prepared by means of SMART-Seq v4 Ultra Low Input.

Study-level results: Subsequent to the booster, the majority of primary-vaccination clones reappeared (under 98% CD4, around 85% CD8).

Germline V gene sequence: CDR1 SGHVS, CDR2 FQNEAQ. The CDR3 has 13 residues. Between the trimmed V and J ends, which lost 3 bases and 7 bases, there was a span of 10 bases. Template switching by 5'RACE produced TCR cDNA, adding a universal primer site and UMIs. TCRdb analysed the 5' RACE reads with MiXCR anew, one entry per CDR3 protein. Found here are 350,000 to 550,000 distinct CDR3 sequences, approximately 18% of them singletons; the top ten hold 15% to 20%. Turning to this clonotype: What it binds is not known.

V is TRBV7-8 and J is TRBJ1-5; D not certain. Material: PBMCs, obtained before the yellow fever booster vaccination. This TCR came from a man aged 18 to 29 who received the YFV17D yellow fever vaccine. CDR3 nucleotide sequence: TGTGCCAGCAGCTTGGGGTTTAGACAGCCCCAGCATTTT. Amino acid sequence: CASSLGFRQPQHF.